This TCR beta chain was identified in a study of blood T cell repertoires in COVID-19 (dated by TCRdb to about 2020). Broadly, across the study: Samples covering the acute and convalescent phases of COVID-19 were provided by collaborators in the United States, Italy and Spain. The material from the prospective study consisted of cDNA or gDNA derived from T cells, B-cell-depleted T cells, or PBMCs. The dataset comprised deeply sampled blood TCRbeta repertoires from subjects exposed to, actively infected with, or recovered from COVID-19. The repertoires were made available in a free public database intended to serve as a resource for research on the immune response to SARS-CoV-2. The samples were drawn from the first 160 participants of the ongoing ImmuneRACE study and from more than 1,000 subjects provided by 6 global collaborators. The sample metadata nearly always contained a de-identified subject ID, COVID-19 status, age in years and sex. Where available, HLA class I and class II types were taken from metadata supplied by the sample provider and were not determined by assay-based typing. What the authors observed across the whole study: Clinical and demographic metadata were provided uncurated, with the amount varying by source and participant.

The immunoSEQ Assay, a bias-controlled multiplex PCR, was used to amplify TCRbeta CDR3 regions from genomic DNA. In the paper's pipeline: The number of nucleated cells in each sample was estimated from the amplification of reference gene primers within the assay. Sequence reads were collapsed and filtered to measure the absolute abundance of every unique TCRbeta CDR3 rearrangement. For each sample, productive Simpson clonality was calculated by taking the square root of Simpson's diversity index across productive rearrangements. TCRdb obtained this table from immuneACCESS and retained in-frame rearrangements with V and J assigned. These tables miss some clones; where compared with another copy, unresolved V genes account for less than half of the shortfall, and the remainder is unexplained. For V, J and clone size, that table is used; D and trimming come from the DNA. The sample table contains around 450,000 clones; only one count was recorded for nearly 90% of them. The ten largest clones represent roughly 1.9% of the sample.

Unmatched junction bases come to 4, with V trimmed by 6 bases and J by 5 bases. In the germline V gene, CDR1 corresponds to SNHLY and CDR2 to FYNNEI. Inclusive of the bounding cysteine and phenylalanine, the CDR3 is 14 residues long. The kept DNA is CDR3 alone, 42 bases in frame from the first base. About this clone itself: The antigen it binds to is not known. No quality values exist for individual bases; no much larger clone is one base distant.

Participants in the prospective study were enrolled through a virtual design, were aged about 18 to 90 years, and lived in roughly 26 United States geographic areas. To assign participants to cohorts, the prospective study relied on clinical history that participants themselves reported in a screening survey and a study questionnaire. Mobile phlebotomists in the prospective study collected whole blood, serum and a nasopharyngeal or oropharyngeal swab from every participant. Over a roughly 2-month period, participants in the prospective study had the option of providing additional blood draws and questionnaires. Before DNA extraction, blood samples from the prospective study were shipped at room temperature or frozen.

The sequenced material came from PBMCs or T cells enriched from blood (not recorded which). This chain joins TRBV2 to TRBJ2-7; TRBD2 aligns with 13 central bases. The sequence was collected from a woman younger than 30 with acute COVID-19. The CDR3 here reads CASSRLAGGHEQYF. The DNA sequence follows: TGTGCCAGCAGCCGACTAGCGGGAGGCCACGAGCAGTACTTC.